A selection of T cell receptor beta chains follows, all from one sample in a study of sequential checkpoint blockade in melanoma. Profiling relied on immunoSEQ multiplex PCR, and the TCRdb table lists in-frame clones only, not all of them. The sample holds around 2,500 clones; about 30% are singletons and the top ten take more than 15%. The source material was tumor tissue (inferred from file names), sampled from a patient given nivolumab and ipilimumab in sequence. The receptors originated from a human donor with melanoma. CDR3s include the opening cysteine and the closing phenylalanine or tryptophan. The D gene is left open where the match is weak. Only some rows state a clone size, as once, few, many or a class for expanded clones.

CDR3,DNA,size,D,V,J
CASSRRQATNEKLFF,TGCGCCAGCAGCCGGAGACAGGCAACTAATGAAAAACTGTTTTTT,.,.,TRBV5-1,TRBJ1-4
CATSRDTDPYNEQFF,TGTGCCACCAGCAGAGATACTGACCCTTACAATGAGCAGTTCTTC,.,.,TRBV15,TRBJ2-1
CASSGMPNTEAFF,TGCGCCAGCAGCGGTATGCCGAACACTGAAGCTTTCTTT,few,.,TRBV23-1,TRBJ1-1
CASSQEGLNTDTQYF,TGCGCCAGCAGCCAAGAGGGCCTTAACACAGATACGCAGTATTTT,few,.,TRBV23-1,TRBJ2-3
CASSLDPNYGYTF,TGTGCCAGCAGTTTGGATCCGAACTATGGCTACACCTTC,.,.,TRBV6-8,TRBJ1-2
CASSNQGGSGANVLTF,TGTGCCAGCAGTAATCAGGGGGGCTCTGGGGCCAACGTCCTGACTTTC,few,.,TRBV6-8,TRBJ2-6
CASSIGGTSPLHF,TGTGCCAGTAGTATAGGGGGCACTTCACCCCTCCACTTT,.,.,TRBV19,TRBJ1-6
CASSSQRGGRETQYF,TGTGCCAGCAGCTCACAGCGGGGGGGCCGGGAGACCCAGTACTTC,medium-sized,TRBD2,TRBV11-3,TRBJ2-5
CASSLDGAPFTEAFF,TGTGCCAGCAGCTTAGATGGGGCACCCTTTACGGAAGCTTTCTTT,.,.,TRBV11-3,TRBJ1-1
CASSIATATEAFF,TGTGCCAGTAGTATAGCAACAGCCACTGAAGCTTTCTTT,.,.,TRBV19,TRBJ1-1
CASSQGIGNTEAFF,TGTGCCAGCAGCCAAGGGATCGGGAACACTGAAGCTTTCTTT,few,.,TRBV11-3,TRBJ1-1
CASSHGGNQETQYF,TGTGCCAGCAGTCATGGGGGAAACCAAGAGACCCAGTACTTC,.,.,TRBV6-8,TRBJ2-5
CASSVAHGGDGWDTQYF,TGTGCCAGCAGCGTAGCTCACGGGGGGGACGGTTGGGATACGCAGTATTTT,few,TRBD2,TRBV9,TRBJ2-3
CASRLGTGGGTYNEQFF,TGTGCCAGCAGACTCGGGACAGGGGGCGGGACCTACAATGAGCAGTTCTTC,few,TRBD1,TRBV6-7,TRBJ2-1
CASSPRAGGSYNSPLHF,TGTGCCAGCTCACCCAGGGCCGGAGGCTCCTATAATTCACCCCTCCACTTT,few,.,TRBV18,TRBJ1-6
CSVEELSGTRETQYF,TGCAGCGTTGAAGAATTGAGCGGGACCAGGGAGACCCAGTACTTC,few,TRBD2,TRBV29-1,TRBJ2-5
CASSLLLASTDTQYF,TGTGCCAGCAGCTTATTGCTAGCTAGCACAGATACGCAGTATTTT,medium-sized,.,TRBV11-3,TRBJ2-3
CAWSVRLAGRTDTQYF,TGTGCCTGGAGTGTACGTCTAGCGGGGCGCACAGATACGCAGTATTTT,few,TRBD2,TRBV30,TRBJ2-3
CASSRGRTGAFF,TGTGCCAGTAGTCGGGGCAGGACCGGGGCTTTCTTT,.,.,TRBV19,TRBJ1-1
CASSTRQLSYEQYF,TGTGCCAGCAGCACCCGACAGCTCTCCTACGAGCAGTACTTC,few,.,TRBV9,TRBJ2-7
CAWRFRGNSPLHF,TGTGCCTGGAGGTTCAGGGGGAATTCACCCCTCCACTTT,few,TRBD1,TRBV30,TRBJ1-6
CASNRARGSSYNEQFF,TGTGCCAGTAATCGGGCGCGGGGGAGCTCCTACAATGAGCAGTTCTTC,.,TRBD2,TRBV19,TRBJ2-1
CASSQVVTGELFF,TGTGCCAGCAGCCAAGTTGTGACCGGGGAGCTGTTTTTT,.,.,TRBV14,TRBJ2-2